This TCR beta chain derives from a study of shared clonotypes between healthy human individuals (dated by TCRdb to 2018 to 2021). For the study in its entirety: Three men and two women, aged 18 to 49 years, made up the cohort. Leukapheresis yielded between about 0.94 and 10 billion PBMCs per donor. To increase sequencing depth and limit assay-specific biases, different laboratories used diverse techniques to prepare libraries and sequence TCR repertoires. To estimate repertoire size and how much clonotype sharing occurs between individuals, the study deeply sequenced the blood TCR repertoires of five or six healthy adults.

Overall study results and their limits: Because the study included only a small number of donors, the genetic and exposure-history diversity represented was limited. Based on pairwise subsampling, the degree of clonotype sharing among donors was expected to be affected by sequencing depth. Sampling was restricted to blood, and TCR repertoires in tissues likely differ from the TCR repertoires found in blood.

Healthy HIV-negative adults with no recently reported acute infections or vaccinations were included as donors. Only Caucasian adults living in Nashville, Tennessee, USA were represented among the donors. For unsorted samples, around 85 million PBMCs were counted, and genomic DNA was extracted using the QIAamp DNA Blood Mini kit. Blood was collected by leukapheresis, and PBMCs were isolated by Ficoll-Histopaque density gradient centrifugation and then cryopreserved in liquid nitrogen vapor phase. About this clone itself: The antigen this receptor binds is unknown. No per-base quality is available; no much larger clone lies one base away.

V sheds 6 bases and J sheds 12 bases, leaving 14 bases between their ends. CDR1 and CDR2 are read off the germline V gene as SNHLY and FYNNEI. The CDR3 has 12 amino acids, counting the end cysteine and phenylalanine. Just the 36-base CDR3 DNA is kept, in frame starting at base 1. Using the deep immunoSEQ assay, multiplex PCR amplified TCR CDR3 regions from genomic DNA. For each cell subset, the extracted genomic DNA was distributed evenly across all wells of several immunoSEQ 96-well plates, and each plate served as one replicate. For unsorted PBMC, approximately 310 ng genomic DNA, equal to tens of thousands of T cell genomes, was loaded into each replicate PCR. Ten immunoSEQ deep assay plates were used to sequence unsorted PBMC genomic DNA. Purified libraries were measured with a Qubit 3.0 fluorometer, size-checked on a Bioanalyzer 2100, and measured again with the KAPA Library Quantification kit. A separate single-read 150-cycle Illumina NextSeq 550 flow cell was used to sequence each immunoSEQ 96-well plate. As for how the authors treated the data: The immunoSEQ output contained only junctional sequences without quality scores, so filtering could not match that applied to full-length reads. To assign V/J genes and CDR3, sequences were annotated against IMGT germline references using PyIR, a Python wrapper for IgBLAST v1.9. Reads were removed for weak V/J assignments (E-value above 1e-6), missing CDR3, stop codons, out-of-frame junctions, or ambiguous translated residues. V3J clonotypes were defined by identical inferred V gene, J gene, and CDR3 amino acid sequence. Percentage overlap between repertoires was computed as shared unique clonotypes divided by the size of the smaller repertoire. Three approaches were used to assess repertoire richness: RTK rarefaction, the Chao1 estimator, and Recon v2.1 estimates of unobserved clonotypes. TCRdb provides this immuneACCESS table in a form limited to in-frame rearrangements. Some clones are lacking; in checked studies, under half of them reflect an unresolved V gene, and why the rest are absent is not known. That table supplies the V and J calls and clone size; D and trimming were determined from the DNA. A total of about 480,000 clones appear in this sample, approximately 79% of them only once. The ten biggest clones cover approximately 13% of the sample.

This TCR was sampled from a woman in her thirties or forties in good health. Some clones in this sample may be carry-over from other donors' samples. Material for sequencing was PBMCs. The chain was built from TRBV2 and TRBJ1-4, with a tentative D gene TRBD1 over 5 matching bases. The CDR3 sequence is CASRGLEEELFF. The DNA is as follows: TGTGCCAGCAGGGGACTAGAAGAAGAACTGTTTTTT.